The 2 T cell receptor beta chains reported below all come from one sample, sequenced in a study of T cells in tuberculosis. Produced via immunoSEQ multiplex PCR; TCRdb's table is partial and in-frame only. The profile shows under 40,000 clones, about 93% of them singletons. Sequencing was done on a sample of PBMCs. These receptors were obtained from a donor aged 5-35 years with latent tuberculosis or without tuberculosis infection.

J is TRBJ2-1 and V is TRBV7-2; 7 bases map to TRBD1. Germline lookup yields CDR1 SGHTA and CDR2 FQGNSA. After removal of 4 bases from V and 5 bases from J, the junction contained 8 bases not matched to a gene. The CDR3 has 15 residues. The CDR3 protein is CASSSEGQSNNEQFF. The CDR3 DNA is TGTGCCAGCAGCTCAGAGGGACAGTCTAACAATGAGCAGTTCTTC.

V and J are TRBV6-5 and TRBJ1-2; D might be TRBD1 (6 bases). Per germline, CDR1 MNHEY and CDR2 SVGAGI. Trimming removed 5 bases at V and 4 bases at J, with 17 bases between. The length of the CDR3 is 15 residues. The chain's CDR3 is CASSGRITGIYGYTF. The CDR3 coding sequence is TGTGCCAGCAGTGGCCGCATCACAGGGATCTATGGCTACACCTTC.